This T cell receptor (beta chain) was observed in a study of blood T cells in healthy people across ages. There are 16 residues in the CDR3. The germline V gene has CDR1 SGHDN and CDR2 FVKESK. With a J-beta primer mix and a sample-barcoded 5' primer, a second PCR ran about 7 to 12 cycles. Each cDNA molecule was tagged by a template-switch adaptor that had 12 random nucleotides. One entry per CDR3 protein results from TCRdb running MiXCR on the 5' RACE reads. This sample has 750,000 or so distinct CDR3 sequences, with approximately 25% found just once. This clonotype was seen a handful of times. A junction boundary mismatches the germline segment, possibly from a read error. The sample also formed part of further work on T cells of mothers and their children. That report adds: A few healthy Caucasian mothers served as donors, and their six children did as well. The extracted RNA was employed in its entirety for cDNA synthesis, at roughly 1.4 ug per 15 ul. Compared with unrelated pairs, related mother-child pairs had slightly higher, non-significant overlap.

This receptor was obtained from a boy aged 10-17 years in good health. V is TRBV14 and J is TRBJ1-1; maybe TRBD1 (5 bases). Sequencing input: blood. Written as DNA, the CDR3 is TGTGCCAGCAGCCCTTTTACCGGGACTTACAACAGTGAAGCTTTCTTT. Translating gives CASSPFTGTYNSEAFF.